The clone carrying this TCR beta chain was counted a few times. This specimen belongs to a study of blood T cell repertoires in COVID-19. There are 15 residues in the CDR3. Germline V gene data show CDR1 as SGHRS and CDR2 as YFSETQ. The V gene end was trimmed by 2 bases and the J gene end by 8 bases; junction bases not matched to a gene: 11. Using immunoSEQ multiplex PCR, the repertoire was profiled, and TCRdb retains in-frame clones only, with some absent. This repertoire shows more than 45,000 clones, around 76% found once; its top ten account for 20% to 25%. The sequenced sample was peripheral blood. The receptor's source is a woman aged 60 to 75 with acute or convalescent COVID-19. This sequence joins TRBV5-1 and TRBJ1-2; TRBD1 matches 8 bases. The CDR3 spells CASSFGSTGVEGYTF. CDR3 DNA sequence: TGCGCCAGCAGCTTTGGCTCGACAGGGGTGGAGGGCTACACCTTC. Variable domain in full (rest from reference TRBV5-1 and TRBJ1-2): KAGVTQTPRYLIKTRGQQVTLSCSPISGHRSVSWYQQTPGQGLQFLFEYFSETQRNKGNFPGRFSGRQFSNSRSEMNVSTLELGDSALYLCASSFGSTGVEGYTFGSGTRLTVV.